Following are 7 T cell receptor beta chains from one sample sequenced in a study of technical replicates of blood from a handful of donors listed by TCRdb under 2017. Receptors were amplified or captured by the immunoSEQ multiplex PCR assay. The table was pulled from immuneACCESS by TCRdb, which kept in-frame rearrangements only. Such tables lose some clones; where checked, under half of the loss comes from unresolved V genes, and the rest has no known cause. The sample table contains over 75,000 clones; only one count was recorded for about 97% of them. The top ten hold roughly 0.3% of the sample. Input material: T cells isolated from PBMCs. The receptors stem from a human donor in good health.

The chain carries TRBV2 and TRBJ1-4, with 7 bases identical to TRBD1. This CDR3 is built from 14 residues. The V gene's germline CDR1 is SNHLY and CDR2 FYNNEI. Trimming took 7 bases from V and 7 from J; bases not matched to a gene: 9. The CDR3 DNA is TGTGCCAGCACACCTCGGACAGGCAGTGAAAAACTGTTTTTT. It encodes CASTPRTGSEKLFF.

This chain links TRBV5-4 with TRBJ1-1, with D tentatively TRBD1 (6 bases). Looked up from germline, CDR1 is SGHNT and CDR2 is YYREEE (reference sequence). The V gene lost 0 bases and the J gene lost 5 bases, with 8 bases spanning the gap. This CDR3 has 13 residues. The CDR3 reads CASSLGTGTEAFF. The CDR3 DNA reads as TGTGCCAGCAGCTTGGGTACAGGGACTGAAGCTTTCTTT.

The chain uses TRBV14 and TRBJ2-1; TRBD2 might be the D (6 bases). The CDR3 consists of 17 residues. Germline assignment: CDR1 SGHDN and CDR2 FVKESK. V gave up 3 bases and J gave up 5 bases, with 20 bases separating them. The DNA of the CDR3 is TGTGCCAGCAGCCATGCGTCGAGTAGCGGAGCCCACAATGAGCAGTTCTTC. Its protein product is CASSHASSSGAHNEQFF.

The chain combines TRBV12-5 with TRBJ1-1; D is possibly TRBD1 (6 bases). V was pared by 0 bases and J by 5 bases, with 19 bases between. The CDR3 length is 17 residues. Germline V gives CDR1 LGHNT, CDR2 FRNRAP. CDR3 loop: CASGLVGGSAGVTEAFF. For the CDR3, the DNA is TGTGCTAGTGGTTTGGTAGGGGGATCGGCAGGGGTAACTGAAGCTTTCTTT.

V and J are TRBV30 and TRBJ2-4; TRBD1 aligns across 7 bases. The J segment lost 8 bases and the V segment lost 5 bases, leaving 6 bases of the junction unmatched. CDR1 and CDR2 (germline): GTSNPN, SVGIG (reference sequence). The CDR3 sequence is 12 residues long. The CDR3 DNA is TGTGCCTGGGACAGGGACGTGGACATTCAGTACTTC. Protein product: CAWDRDVDIQYF. Based on the CDR3 plus reference TRBV30 and TRBJ2-4, the full variable domain is SQTIHQWPATLVQPVGSPLSLECTVEGTSNPNLYWYRQAAGRGLQLLFYSVGIGQISSEVPQNLSASRPQDRQFILSSKKLLLSDSGFYLCAWDRDVDIQYFGAGTRLSVL.

The chain links TRBV6-1 to TRBJ2-1; 9 bases match TRBD2. CDR1 and CDR2 from the germline V gene are MNHNS and SASEGT. The CDR3 is made up of 15 amino acids. With V trimmed by 2 bases and J by 7 bases, 6 bases remained unmatched. CDR3 in DNA: TGTGCCAGCAGTGAAATAGCGGGAGTGCCAAATGAGCAGTTCTTC. Its translation is CASSEIAGVPNEQFF.

V is TRBV6-4 and J is TRBJ2-1, with 12 bases fitting TRBD2. V dropped 7 bases and J dropped 0; count of bases not matched to a gene: 7. This CDR3 has 17 amino acids. CDR1 MRHNA and CDR2 SNTAGT come from the germline V gene. CDR3 in amino acids: CASIRLAGENSYNEQFF. For the CDR3, the DNA is TGTGCCAGCATTAGACTAGCGGGAGAGAACTCCTACAATGAGCAGTTCTTC.